This T cell receptor beta chain came from a study of blood T cell repertoires in COVID-19 (dated by TCRdb to 2019 to 2021). Notes on the research overall: Samples covering the acute and convalescent phases of COVID-19 were provided by collaborators in the United States, Italy and Spain. The repertoires were released in a freely available public database meant as a resource for research on the immune response to SARS-CoV-2. Where available, HLA class I and class II types were taken from metadata supplied by the sample provider and were not determined by assay-based typing. The sample metadata nearly always contained a de-identified subject ID, COVID-19 status, age in years and sex. The samples were drawn from two sources: the first 160 participants of the ongoing ImmuneRACE study, and fewer than 1,500 subjects contributed by 6 global collaborators. Subjects who had been exposed to COVID-19, were actively infected with it, or had recovered from it provided the deeply sampled blood TCRbeta repertoires that made up the dataset. The material from the prospective study consisted of cDNA or gDNA derived from T cells, B-cell-depleted T cells, or PBMCs.

The germline V gene encodes CDR1 SGHDT and CDR2 YYEEEE. The junction shows trimming of 5 bases on V and 0 bases on J, and the gene matches do not reach 7 bases of it. From its cysteine to its phenylalanine, the CDR3 spans 15 amino acids. Of all the DNA, just the CDR3 is kept, 45 bases in frame from base 1. Broader findings and caveats from the paper: How much clinical and demographic metadata was included differed by source and by participant, and the metadata was provided uncurated.

TCRbeta CDR3 regions were amplified from genomic DNA using the immunoSEQ Assay, a bias-controlled multiplex PCR. Per the authors' processing: The number of nucleated cells in each sample was estimated from the amplification of reference gene primers within the assay. To quantify the absolute abundance of each unique TCRbeta CDR3 rearrangement, sequence reads were collapsed and filtered. For each sample, productive Simpson clonality was calculated as the square root of Simpson's diversity index over productive rearrangements. Drawn from immuneACCESS, this table holds only the in-frame rearrangements with V and J called that TCRdb kept. Clones are partly lost; checked studies trace under half to an unresolved V gene and leave the rest unexplained. That table supplies the V and J calls and clone size; D and trimming were determined from the DNA. In all, the sample holds over 200,000 clones, and 75% to 90% of those were seen once. The ten largest clones take up around 6.9% of the sample.

A second Seattle source provided samples from volunteer blood donors who had recovered from COVID-19. The collaborating institutions used their own protocols to collect whole blood in K2EDTA tubes. Collaborator samples were shipped for TCRbeta analysis as frozen whole blood, isolated PBMCs, or DNA extracted from either sample type. There are a few counts of this clone. This receptor's antigen is unknown. Base qualities were left out, and no much larger clone turns up one base away. The sequenced sample was peripheral blood. This chain is built from TRBV5-6 and TRBJ1-1; TRBD1 lines up with 7 middle nucleotides. The receptor's source is a man aged 60 to 75 who had recovered from COVID-19. CDR3 loop: CASREYDRVNTEAFF. The nucleotides read TGTGCCAGCAGGGAATACGACAGGGTGAACACTGAAGCTTTCTTT.